The following is a T cell receptor beta chain sequence with its context. The identical CDR3 is also encoded by other nucleotide sequences in the sample. Authors' analysis steps: Estimation of nucleated cell counts relied on the amplification of reference gene primers. Clones were sequenced by immunoSEQ multiplex PCR, and TCRdb holds only the in-frame ones, with some missing. That table furnishes V, J and clone size, whereas the DNA furnished D and trimming. The table lists a few hundred thousand clones, about nine tenths of them singletons. The data were obtained in a study of blood T cell repertoires in COVID-19. Study in general: Acute-phase and convalescent COVID-19 samples originated in the United States, Italy and Spain. Nucleic acid was either cDNA or gDNA, and it came from T cells, B-cell-depleted T cells, or PBMCs.

Germline loops: CDR1 MGHRA, CDR2 YSYEKL. The CDR3 spans 14 residues. V was clipped by 5 bases and J by 2 bases, with 13 bases between them. The source is a man younger than 45 in a cohort exposed to, infected with or recovered from COVID-19 (not recorded which). Specimen: PBMCs or T cells enriched from blood (not recorded which). The rearrangement joins TRBV4-1 to TRBJ2-7, with D perhaps TRBD1 (6 bases). As DNA, the CDR3 is TGCGCCAGCAGCAGCCGGGACACGACCTACGAGCAGTACTTC. Translating gives CASSSRDTTYEQYF.